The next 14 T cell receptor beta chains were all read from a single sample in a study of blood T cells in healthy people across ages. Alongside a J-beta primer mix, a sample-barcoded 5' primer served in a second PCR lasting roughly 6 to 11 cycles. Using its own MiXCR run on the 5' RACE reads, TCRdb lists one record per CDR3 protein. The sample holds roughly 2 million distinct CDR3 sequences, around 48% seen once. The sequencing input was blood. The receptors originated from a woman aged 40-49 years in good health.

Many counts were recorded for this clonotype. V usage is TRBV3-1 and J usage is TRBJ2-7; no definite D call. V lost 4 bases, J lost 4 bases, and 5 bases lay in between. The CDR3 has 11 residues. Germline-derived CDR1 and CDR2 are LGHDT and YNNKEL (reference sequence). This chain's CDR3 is CASSRLYEQYF. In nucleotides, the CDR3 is TGTGCCAGCAGCCGTTTGTACGAGCAGTACTTC.

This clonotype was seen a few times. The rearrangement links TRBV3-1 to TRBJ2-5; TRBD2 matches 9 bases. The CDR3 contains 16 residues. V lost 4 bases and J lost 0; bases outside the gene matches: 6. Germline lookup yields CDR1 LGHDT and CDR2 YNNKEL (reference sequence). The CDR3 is CASSPGLAPYQETQYF. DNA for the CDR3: TGTGCCAGCAGCCCTGGACTAGCGCCTTACCAAGAGACCCAGTACTTC.

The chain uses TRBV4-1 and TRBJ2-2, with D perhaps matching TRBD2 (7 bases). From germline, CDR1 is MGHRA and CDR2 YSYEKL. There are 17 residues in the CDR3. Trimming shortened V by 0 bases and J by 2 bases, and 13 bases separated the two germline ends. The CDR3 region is CASSQEGGAPNTGELFF. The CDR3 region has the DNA TGCGCCAGCAGCCAAGAAGGGGGGGCGCCCAACACCGGGGAGCTGTTTTTT.

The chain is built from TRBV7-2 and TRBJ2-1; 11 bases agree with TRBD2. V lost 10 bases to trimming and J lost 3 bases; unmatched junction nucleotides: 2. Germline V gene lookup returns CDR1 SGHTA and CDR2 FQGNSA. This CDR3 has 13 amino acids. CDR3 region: CATLAGVYNEQFF. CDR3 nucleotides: TGTGCCACACTAGCGGGGGTCTACAATGAGCAGTTCTTC.

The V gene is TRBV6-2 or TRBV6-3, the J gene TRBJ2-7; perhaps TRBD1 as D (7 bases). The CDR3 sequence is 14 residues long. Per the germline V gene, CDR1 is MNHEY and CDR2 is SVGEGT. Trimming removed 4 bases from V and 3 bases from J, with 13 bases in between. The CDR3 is CASSWRDRSYEQYF. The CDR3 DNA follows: TGTGCCAGCAGTTGGCGGGACAGAAGCTACGAGCAGTACTTC.

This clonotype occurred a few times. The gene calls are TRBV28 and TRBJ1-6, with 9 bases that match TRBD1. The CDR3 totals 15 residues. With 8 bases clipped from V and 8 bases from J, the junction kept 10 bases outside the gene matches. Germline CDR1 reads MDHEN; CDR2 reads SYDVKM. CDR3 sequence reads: CASGTPGQGYSPLHF. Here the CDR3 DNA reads TGTGCCAGCGGCACCCCGGGACAGGGATATTCACCCCTCCACTTT.

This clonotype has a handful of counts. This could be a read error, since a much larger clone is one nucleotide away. In DNA form, the CDR3 reads TGCAGCGTTCGGGGGGGGGACTCCTACAATGAGCAGTACTTC. Translating it yields CSVRGGDSYNEQYF. This chain links TRBV29-1 with TRBJ2-1; 8 bases are shared with TRBD2. The closer fit of TRBJ2-7 to the DNA end suggests the J call may be wrong. The CDR3 runs 14 residues. Germline V gives CDR1 SQVTM, CDR2 ANQGSEA.

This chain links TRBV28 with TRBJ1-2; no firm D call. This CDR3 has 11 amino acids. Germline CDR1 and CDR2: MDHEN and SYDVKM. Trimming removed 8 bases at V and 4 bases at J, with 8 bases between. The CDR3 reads CASAQAYGYTF. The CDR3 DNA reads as TGTGCCAGCGCCCAGGCCTATGGCTACACCTTC.

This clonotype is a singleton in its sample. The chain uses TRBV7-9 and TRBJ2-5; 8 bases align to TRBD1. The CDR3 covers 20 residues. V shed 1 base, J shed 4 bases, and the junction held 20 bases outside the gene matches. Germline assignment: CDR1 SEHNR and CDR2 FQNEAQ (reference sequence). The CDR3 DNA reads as TGTGCCAGCAGCTTAGTTACCGGGACAGGCTATTTGGAGTTACGAGAGACCCAGTACTTC. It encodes CASSLVTGTGYLELRETQYF.

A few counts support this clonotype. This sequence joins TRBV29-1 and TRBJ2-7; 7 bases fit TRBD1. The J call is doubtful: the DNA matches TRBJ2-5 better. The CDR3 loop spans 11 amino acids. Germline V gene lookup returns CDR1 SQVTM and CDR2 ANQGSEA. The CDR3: CSVLRTGTQYF. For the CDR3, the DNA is TGCAGCGTCCTCCGGACAGGGACCCAGTACTTC.

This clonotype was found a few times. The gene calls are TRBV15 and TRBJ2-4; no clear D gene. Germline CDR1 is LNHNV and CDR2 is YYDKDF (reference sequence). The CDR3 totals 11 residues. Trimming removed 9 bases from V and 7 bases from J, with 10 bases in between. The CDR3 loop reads CATSDGNIQYF. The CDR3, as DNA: TGTGCCACTTCTGACGGGAACATTCAGTACTTC.

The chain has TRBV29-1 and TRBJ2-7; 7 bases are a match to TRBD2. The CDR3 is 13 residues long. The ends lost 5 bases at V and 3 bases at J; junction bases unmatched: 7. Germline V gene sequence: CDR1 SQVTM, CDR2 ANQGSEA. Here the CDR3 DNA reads TGCAGCGTTATTAAGGGCGGGGGCTACGAGCAGTACTTC. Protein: CSVIKGGGYEQYF.

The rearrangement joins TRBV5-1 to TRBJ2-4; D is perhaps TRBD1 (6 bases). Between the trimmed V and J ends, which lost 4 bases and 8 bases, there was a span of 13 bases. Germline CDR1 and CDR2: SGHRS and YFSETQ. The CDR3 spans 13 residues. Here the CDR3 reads CASSIRDTDIQYF. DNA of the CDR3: TGCGCCAGCAGCATCCGGGACACAGACATTCAGTACTTC.

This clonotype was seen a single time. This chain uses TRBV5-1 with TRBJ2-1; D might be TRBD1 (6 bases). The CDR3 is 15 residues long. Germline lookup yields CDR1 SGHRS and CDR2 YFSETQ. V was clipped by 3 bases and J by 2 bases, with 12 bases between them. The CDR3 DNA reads TGCGCCAGCAGCTCCGGACAGTTACCCTACAATGAGCAGTTCTTC. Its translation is CASSSGQLPYNEQFF.